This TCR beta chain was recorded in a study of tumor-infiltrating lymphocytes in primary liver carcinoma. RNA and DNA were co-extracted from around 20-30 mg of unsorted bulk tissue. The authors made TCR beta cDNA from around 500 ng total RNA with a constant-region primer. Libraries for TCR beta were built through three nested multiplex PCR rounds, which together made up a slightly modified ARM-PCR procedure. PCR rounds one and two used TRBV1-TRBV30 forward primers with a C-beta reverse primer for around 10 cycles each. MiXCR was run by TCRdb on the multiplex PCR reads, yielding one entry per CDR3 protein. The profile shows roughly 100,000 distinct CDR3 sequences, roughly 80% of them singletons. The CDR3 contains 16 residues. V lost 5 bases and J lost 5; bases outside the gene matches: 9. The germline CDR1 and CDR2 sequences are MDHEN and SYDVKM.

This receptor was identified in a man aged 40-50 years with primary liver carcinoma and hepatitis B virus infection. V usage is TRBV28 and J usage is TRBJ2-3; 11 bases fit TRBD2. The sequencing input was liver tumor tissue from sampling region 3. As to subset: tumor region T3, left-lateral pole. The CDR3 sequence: CASSPGLAGMVDTQYF. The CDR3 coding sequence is TGTGCCAGCAGTCCTGGACTAGCGGGCATGGTAGATACGCAGTATTTT.